The 4 T cell receptor beta chains reported below all come from one sample, sequenced in a study of radiotherapy plus CTLA-4 blockade in lung cancer. TCRdb's copy holds only in-frame clones and misses some; the assay was immunoSEQ multiplex PCR. In the table there are approximately 80,000 clones, under 80% of which are singletons. The sample consisted of peripheral blood, taken from a patient treated with radiotherapy plus ipilimumab. The receptor source for this set is a human donor with non-small cell lung cancer whose response to radiotherapy plus ipilimumab could not be evaluated. Some clones in this sample may be carry-over from other donors' samples.

CDR3 sequence: CASSFISTEKPYEQYF. Written as DNA, the CDR3 is TGTGCCAGCAGCTTTATCTCGACGGAGAAACCTTACGAGCAGTACTTC. The genes are TRBV11-2 and TRBJ2-7; D is uncertain. V lost 3 bases, J lost 4 bases, and 19 bases lay in between. Germline V gives CDR1 SGHAT, CDR2 FQNNGV. CDR3 size: 16 residues.

This clone came up many times. Here the CDR3 DNA reads TGTGCCAGCAGCTTGACAGGCTACGAGCAGTACTTC. Protein sequence: CASSLTGYEQYF. V and J are TRBV9 and TRBJ2-7; D possibly corresponds to TRBD1 (6 bases). The CDR3 length is 12 residues. Trimming shortened V by 4 bases and J by 3 bases, and 8 bases separated the two germline ends. Germline V lookup: CDR1 SGDLS, CDR2 YYNGEE. Together with reference TRBV9 and TRBJ2-7, the CDR3 gives the full variable domain: DSGVTQTPKHLITATGQRVTLRCSPRSGDLSVYWYQQSLDQGLQFLIQYYNGEERAKGNILERFSAQQFPDLHSELNLSSLELGDSALYFCASSLTGYEQYFGPGTRLTVT.

This chain links TRBV6-6 with TRBJ1-1; 9 bases fit TRBD1. Germline lookup yields CDR1 MNHNY and CDR2 SVGAGI (reference sequence). The CDR3 covers 14 residues. After removal of 6 bases from V and 5 bases from J, the junction contained 7 bases not matched to a gene. The CDR3 sequence: CASSLVDRGTEAFF. Here the CDR3 DNA reads TGTGCCAGCAGCTTAGTAGACAGGGGGACTGAAGCTTTCTTT.

The chain combines TRBV7-2 with TRBJ1-5; the D gene is possibly TRBD1 (6 bases). The V end lost 9 bases, the J end lost 1 base, and 10 bases lay between the germline ends. CDR1 SGHTA and CDR2 FQGNSA come from the germline V gene. The CDR3 is made up of 13 amino acids. CDR3 DNA sequence: TGTGCCAGTTGGGGGGGCAGCAATCAGCCCCAGCATTTT. Its translation: CASWGGSNQPQHF. Complete variable domain (other parts from reference TRBV7-2 and TRBJ1-5): GAGVSQSPSNKVTEKGKDVELRCDPISGHTALYWYRQSLGQGLEFLIYFQGNSAPDKSGLPSDRFSAERTGGSVSTLTIQRTQQEDSAVYLCASWGGSNQPQHFGDGTRLSIL.